These T cell receptor beta chains were read from a single sample in a study of shared T cell receptors in the human thymus. Repertoires were generated with immunoSEQ multiplex PCR, while TCRdb's copy carries only in-frame clones and drops some. This sample has hundreds of thousands of clones, with about 87% found just once. The same sample was also used in a study of human thymus T cells.

The sequencing sample was made of thymocytes. Source of these receptors: a boy in the first two years of life with a congenital heart defect. The CDR3 runs from the conserved cysteine through the conserved F or W. A D gene is named only where the DNA matches it firmly. The listing skips clone size in some rows; elsewhere it reads once, few, many or a size class.

v_call	d_call	clone_size	j_call	cdr3_nt	cdr3_aa
TRBV15	TRBD1	once	TRBJ2-2	TGTGCCACCAGCAGAGGGCCGTCAGGGGGCTCAGGGGAGCTGTTTTTT	CATSRGPSGGSGELFF
TRBV5-1	NA	NA	TRBJ1-1	TGCGCCAACAAGTGCGGGCAGGAAACAATGAACACTGAAGCTTTCTTT	CANKCGQETMNTEAFF
TRBV4-1	NA	NA	TRBJ2-7	TGCGCCAGCAGCCAAGAGAAAACGGGGTTGGGCAGATCCTACGAGCAGTACTTC	CASSQEKTGLGRSYEQYF
TRBV6-5	TRBD2	once	TRBJ2-7	TGTGCCAACAGTTATGCGGGGGGTCCTTCCTACGAGCAGTACTTC	CANSYAGGPSYEQYF
TRBV10-1	NA	NA	TRBJ1-1	TGCGCCAGCAGTGACCAGAGACACCCGAACACTGAAGCTTTCTTT	CASSDQRHPNTEAFF
TRBV18	NA	NA	TRBJ2-1	TGTGCCAGCTCACCACGCCCAGGGGAAAGCTCCTACAATGAGCAGTTCTTC	CASSPRPGESSYNEQFF
TRBV5-5	TRBD2	NA	TRBJ2-7	TGTGCCAGCAGCTTACGAAGGACTAGCGGACCCTACGAGCAGTACTTC	CASSLRRTSGPYEQYF
TRBV6-5	TRBD1	once	TRBJ1-4	TGTGCCAGCAGCGGTACAGGGGTAGCTAATGAAAAACTGTTTTTT	CASSGTGVANEKLFF
TRBV11-1	TRBD1	NA	TRBJ1-2	TGTGCCAGCAGACAGGACAGGGAGGCTGGCTACACCTTC	CASRQDREAGYTF
TRBV5-1	TRBD1	NA	TRBJ1-4	TGCGCCAGCAGCTCAGGACAGGGAACTACTAATGAAAAACTGTTTTTT	CASSSGQGTTNEKLFF
TRBV2	NA	NA	TRBJ2-1	TGTGCCAGCAGTGAAGACCTCAGGGCAAGGAATGAGCAGTTCTTC	CASSEDLRARNEQFF
TRBV9	NA	few	TRBJ2-1	TGTGCCAGCAGCCTCCGGGTAACGGGAGAGGGCAATGAGCAGTTCTTC	CASSLRVTGEGNEQFF
TRBV7-3	TRBD2	NA	TRBJ2-3	TGTGCCAGCAGCTTAGGCCTGCGGGGGTTAACAGATACGCAGTATTTT	CASSLGLRGLTDTQYF
TRBV19	TRBD1	NA	TRBJ1-4	TGTGCCAGTAGTACCCGGACAGGGGGTAGTGAAAAACTGTTTTTT	CASSTRTGGSEKLFF
TRBV7-2	NA	once	TRBJ1-1	TGTGCCAGCAGCTCCAGACAGGCGAAAACCGTCACTGAAGCTTTCTTT	CASSSRQAKTVTEAFF
TRBV25-1	TRBD2	NA	TRBJ2-7	TGTGCCAGCAGTGGGGTGACTAGCGGTTTTAAGAACTACGAGCAGTACTTC	CASSGVTSGFKNYEQYF
TRBV5-7	TRBD1	once	TRBJ1-6	TGTGCCAGCAGCTCCCACCAATCCCGGGACAGGGGAGGCTCACCCCTCCACTTT	CASSSHQSRDRGGSPLHF
TRBV5-1	NA	NA	TRBJ2-1	TGCGCCAGCAGCTTGGAACAGGGAGAGCAGTTCTTC	CASSLEQGEQFF
TRBV7-2	TRBD1	NA	TRBJ2-7	TGTGCCAGCAGCTGGATGGGACAGAGCTACGAGCAGTACTTC	CASSWMGQSYEQYF
TRBV5-1	NA	NA	TRBJ2-7	TGCGCCAGCAGCTCAGGCGGGGAGCAGTACTTC	CASSSGGEQYF
TRBV7-2	TRBD2	NA	TRBJ2-1	TGTGCCAGCAGCGCCACTAGCGGGAGTTACAATGAGCAGTTCTTC	CASSATSGSYNEQFF
TRBV5-4	TRBD1	NA	TRBJ2-2	TGTGCCAGCAGCTCGTCCCGGGACAGGAATGGCACCGGGGAGCTGTTTTTT	CASSSSRDRNGTGELFF
TRBV28	NA	NA	TRBJ1-1	TGTGCCAGCAGCCGCGGGAGAACTGAAGCTTTCTTT	CASSRGRTEAFF
TRBV12-5	NA	few	TRBJ1-3	TGTGCTAGTGGTTTTTCCCAGACTAGTTGGAACACCATATATTTT	CASGFSQTSWNTIYF
TRBV4-1	TRBD1	NA	TRBJ2-6	TGCGCCAGCAGTCCGTGGGGGACAGGCATTACTGGGGCCAACGTCCTGACTTTC	CASSPWGTGITGANVLTF
TRBV2	NA	NA	TRBJ2-7	TGTGCCAGCAGTGAGCGCCCCATGGCCTACGAGCAGTACTTC	CASSERPMAYEQYF
TRBV4-3	TRBD2	NA	TRBJ2-3	TGCGCCAGCAGCCAAGATGGGGGGGGTCCAGATACGCAGTATTTT	CASSQDGGGPDTQYF
TRBV4-3	TRBD1	NA	TRBJ2-3	TGCGCCAGCAGCCAAGTTCGGAAATTGACAGGGGGCAGGCAGTATTTT	CASSQVRKLTGGRQYF
TRBV4-1	TRBD1	NA	TRBJ1-5	TGCGCCAGCAGCCAAGATAGTTCTAGGACAGGGTCATCAAATAGCAATCAGCCCCAGCATTTT	CASSQDSSRTGSSNSNQPQHF
TRBV2	NA	NA	TRBJ2-7	TGTGCCAGCAGTGGACTCTCAGTCCCCGATTACGAGCAGTACTTC	CASSGLSVPDYEQYF
TRBV9	TRBD1	once	TRBJ1-1	TGTGCCAGCAGCGTAAACGAGGGACAGATTGAAGCTTTCTTT	CASSVNEGQIEAFF
TRBV4-3	TRBD2	once	TRBJ2-2	TGCGCCAGCAGCCAAGAATGGGTGGGCGGGAGGAAGGGCGGGGAGCTGTTTTTT	CASSQEWVGGRKGGELFF
TRBV28	NA	NA	TRBJ1-3	TGTGCCAGCAGTTGGGGCCACTCTGGAAACACCATATATTTT	CASSWGHSGNTIYF